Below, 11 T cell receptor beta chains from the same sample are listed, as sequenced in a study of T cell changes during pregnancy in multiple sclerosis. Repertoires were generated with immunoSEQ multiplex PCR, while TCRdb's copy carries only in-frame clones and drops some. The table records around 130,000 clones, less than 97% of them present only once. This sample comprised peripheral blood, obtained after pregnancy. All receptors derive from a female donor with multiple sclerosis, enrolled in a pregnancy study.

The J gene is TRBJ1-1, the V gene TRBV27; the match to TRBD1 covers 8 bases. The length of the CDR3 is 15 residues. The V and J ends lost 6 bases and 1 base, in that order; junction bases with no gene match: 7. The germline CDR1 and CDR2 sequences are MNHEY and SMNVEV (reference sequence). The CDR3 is CASSPDRGANTEAFF. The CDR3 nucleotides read TGTGCCAGCAGCCCAGACAGGGGTGCGAACACTGAAGCTTTCTTT.

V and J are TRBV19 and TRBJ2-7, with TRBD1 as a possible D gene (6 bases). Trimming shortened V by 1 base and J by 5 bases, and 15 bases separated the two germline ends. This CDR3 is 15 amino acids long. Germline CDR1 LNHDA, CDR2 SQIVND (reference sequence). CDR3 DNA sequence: TGTGCCAGTAGTATAGGGTGGCAGGGGCACAACGAGCAGTACTTC. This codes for CASSIGWQGHNEQYF.

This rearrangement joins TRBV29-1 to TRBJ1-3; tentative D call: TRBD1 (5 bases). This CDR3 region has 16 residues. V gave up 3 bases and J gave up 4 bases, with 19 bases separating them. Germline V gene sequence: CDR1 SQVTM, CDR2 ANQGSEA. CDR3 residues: CSVDSQGGIGGNTIYF. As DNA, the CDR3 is TGCAGCGTTGACTCTCAGGGAGGAATTGGGGGAAACACCATATATTTT. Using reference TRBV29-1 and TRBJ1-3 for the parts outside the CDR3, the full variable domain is SAVISQKPSRDICQRGTSLTIQCQVDSQVTMMFWYRQQPGQSLTLIATANQGSEATYESGFVIDKFPISRPNLTFSTLTVSNMSPEDSSIYLCSVDSQGGIGGNTIYFGEGSWLTVV.

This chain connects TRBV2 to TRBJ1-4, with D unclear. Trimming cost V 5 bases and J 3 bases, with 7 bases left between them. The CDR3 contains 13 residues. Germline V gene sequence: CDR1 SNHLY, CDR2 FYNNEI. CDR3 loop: CASSPGSNEKLFF. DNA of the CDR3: TGTGCCAGCAGTCCCGGGTCTAATGAAAAACTGTTTTTT.

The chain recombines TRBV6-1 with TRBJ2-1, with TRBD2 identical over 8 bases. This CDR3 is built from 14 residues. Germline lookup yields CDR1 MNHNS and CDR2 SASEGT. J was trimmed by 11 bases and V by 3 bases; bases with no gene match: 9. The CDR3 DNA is TGTGCCAGCAGTGAGGGGACTAGAGGCCTGAAGCAGTTCTTC. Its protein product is CASSEGTRGLKQFF.

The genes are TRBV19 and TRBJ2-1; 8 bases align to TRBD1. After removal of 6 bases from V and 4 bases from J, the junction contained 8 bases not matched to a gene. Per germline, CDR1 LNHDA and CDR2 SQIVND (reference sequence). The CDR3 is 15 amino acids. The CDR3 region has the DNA TGTGCCAGTAGCTATCAGGGGGCGAGTTACAATGAGCAGTTCTTC. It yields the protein CASSYQGASYNEQFF.

The CDR3 DNA reads TGTGCCAGCAGTGACTCGAGCGGGAGGGGCACAGATACGCAGTATTTT. Amino acids: CASSDSSGRGTDTQYF. The rearrangement uses TRBV6-4 and TRBJ2-3; 10 bases map to TRBD2. Germline CDR1 MRHNA, CDR2 SNTAGT. The trim removed 0 bases at V and 1 base at J, leaving 1 base unmatched. The CDR3 consists of 16 residues.

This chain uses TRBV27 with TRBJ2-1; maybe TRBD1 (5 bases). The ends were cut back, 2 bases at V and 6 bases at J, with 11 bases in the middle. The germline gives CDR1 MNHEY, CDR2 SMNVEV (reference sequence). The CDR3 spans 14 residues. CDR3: CASSLGPTGNEQFF. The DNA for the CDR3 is TGTGCCAGCAGTTTAGGACCTACAGGCAATGAGCAGTTCTTC.

The CDR3 sequence: CASSQDIMNTEAFF. The CDR3, as DNA: TGTGCCAGCAGCCAAGATATTATGAACACTGAAGCTTTCTTT. The chain links TRBV14 to TRBJ1-1; D is unclear. Between the trimmed V and J ends, which lost 0 bases and 0 bases, there was a span of 5 bases. The CDR3 spans 14 residues. The germline V gene has CDR1 SGHDN and CDR2 FVKESK. Full variable domain (remainder filled in from reference TRBV14 and TRBJ1-1): EAGVTQFPSHSVIEKGQTVTLRCDPISGHDNLYWYRRVMGKEIKFLLHFVKESKQDESGMPNNRFLAERTGGTYSTLKVQPAELEDSGVYFCASSQDIMNTEAFFGQGTRLTVV.

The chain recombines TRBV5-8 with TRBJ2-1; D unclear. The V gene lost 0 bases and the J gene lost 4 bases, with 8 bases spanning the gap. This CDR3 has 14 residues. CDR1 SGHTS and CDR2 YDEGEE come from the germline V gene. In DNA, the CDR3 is TGTGCCAGCAGCTTGGACTCGGGTTACAATGAGCAGTTCTTC. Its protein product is CASSLDSGYNEQFF.

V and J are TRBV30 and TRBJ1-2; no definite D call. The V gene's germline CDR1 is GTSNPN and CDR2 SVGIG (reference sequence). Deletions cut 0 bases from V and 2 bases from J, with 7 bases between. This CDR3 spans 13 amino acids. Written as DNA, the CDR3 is TGTGCCTGGAGTGTTTCCCGGAACTATGGCTACACCTTC. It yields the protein CAWSVSRNYGYTF.